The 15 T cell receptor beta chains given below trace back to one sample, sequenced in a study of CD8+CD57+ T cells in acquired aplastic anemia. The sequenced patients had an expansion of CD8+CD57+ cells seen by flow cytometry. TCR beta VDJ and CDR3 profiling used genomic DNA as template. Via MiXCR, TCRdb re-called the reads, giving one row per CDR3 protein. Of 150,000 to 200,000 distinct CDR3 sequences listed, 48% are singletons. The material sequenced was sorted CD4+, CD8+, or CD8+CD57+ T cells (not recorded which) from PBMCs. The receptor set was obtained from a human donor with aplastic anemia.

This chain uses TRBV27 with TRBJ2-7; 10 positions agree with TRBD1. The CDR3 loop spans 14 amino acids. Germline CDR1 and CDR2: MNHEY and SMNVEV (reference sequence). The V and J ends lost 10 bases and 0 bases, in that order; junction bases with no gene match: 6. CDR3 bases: TGTGCCACCTCGGGACAGGGGAGCTCCTACGAGCAGTACTTC. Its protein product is CATSGQGSSYEQYF.

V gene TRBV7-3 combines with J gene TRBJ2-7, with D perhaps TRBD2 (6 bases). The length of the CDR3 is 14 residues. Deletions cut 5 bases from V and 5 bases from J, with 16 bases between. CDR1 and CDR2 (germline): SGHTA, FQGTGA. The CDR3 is CASSRPIGGNEQYF. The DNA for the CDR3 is TGTGCCAGCAGCCGTCCCATCGGGGGAAACGAGCAGTACTTC.

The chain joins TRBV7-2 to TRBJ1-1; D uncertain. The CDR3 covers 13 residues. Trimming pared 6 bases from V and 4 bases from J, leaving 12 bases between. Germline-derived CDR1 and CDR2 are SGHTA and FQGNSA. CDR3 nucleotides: TGTGCCAGCAGACGGACGGGAGGCACTGAAGCTTTCTTT. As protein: CASRRTGGTEAFF. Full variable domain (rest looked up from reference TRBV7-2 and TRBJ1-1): GAGVSQSPSNKVTEKGKDVELRCDPISGHTALYWYRQSLGQGLEFLIYFQGNSAPDKSGLPSDRFSAERTGGSVSTLTIQRTQQEDSAVYLCASRRTGGTEAFFGQGTRLTVV.

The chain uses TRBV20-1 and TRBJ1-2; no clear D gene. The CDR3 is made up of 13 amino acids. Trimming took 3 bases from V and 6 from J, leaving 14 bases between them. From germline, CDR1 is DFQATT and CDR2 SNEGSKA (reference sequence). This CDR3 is CSARRTVKDGYTF. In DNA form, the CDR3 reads TGCAGTGCTAGGAGGACGGTTAAGGATGGCTACACCTTC.

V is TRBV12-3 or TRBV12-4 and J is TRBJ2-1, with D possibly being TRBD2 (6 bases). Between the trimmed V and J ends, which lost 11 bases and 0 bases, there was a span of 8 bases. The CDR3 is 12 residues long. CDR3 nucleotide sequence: TGTGCCGGGGGGAGCTCCTACAATGAGCAGTTCTTC. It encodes CAGGSSYNEQFF.

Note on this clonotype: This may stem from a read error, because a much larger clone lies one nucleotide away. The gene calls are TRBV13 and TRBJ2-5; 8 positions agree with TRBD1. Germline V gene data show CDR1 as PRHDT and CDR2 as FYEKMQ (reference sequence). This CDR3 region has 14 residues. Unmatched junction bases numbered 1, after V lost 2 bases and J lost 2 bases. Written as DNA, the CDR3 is TGTGCCAGCAGCTTAAGGGACAGGCAAGAGACCCAGTACTTC. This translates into CASSLRDRQETQYF.

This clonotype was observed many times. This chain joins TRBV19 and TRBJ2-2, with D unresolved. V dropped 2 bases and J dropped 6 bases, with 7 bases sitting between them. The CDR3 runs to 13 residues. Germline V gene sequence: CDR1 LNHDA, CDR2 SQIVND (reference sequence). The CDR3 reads CASSITYPGELFF. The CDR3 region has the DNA TGTGCCAGTAGTATAACCTATCCCGGGGAGCTGTTTTTT.

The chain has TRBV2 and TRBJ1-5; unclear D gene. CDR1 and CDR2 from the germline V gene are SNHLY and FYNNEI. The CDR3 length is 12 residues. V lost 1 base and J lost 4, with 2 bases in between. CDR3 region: CASSEENQPQHF. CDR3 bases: TGTGCCAGCAGTGAAGAGAATCAGCCCCAGCATTTT.

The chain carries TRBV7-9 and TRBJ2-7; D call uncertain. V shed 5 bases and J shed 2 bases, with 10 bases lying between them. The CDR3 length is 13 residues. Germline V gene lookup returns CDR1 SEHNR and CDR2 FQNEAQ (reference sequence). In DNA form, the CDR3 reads TGTGCCAGCAGCCAAGTCGTTCCCTACGAGCAGTACTTC. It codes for CASSQVVPYEQYF.

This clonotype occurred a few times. As DNA, the CDR3 is TGTGCCACCAGTGATTCCGGACTCGGAGAGACCCAGTACTTC. It translates to CATSDSGLGETQYF. The chain is built from TRBV24-1 and TRBJ2-5, with D tentatively TRBD2 (5 bases). CDR3 size: 14 residues. V lost 2 bases and J 4 bases, leaving 10 bases between the germline ends. The V gene's germline CDR1 is KGHDR and CDR2 SFDVKD.

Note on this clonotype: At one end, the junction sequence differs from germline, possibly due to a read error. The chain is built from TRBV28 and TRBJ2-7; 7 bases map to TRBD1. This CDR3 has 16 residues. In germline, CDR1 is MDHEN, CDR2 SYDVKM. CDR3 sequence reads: CASNLKGGQLNYEQYF. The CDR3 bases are TGTGCCAGCAATTTAAAAGGGGGCCAATTAAACTACGAGCAGTACTTC. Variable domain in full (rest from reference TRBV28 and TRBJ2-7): DVKVTQSSRYLVKRTGEKVFLECVQDMDHENMFWYRQDPGLGLRLIYFSYDVKMKEKGDIPEGYSVSREKKERFSLILESASTNQTSMYLCASNLKGGQLNYEQYFGPGTRLTVT.

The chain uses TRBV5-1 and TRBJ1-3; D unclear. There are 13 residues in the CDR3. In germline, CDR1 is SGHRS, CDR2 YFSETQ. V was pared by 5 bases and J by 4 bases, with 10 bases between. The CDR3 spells CASSKSAGNTIYF. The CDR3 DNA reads TGCGCCAGCAGTAAATCAGCGGGAAACACCATATATTTT.

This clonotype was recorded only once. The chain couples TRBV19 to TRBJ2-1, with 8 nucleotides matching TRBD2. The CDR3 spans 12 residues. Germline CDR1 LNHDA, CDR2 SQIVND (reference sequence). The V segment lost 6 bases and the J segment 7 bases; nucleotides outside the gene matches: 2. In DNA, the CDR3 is TGTGCCAGTAGGGTAGCGGGGAATGAGCAGTTCTTC. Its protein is CASRVAGNEQFF.

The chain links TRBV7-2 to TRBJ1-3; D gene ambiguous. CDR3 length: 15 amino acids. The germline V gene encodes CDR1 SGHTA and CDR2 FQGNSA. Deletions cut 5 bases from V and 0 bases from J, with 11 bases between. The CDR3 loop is CASSHGDNSGNTIYF. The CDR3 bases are TGTGCCAGCAGCCACGGGGATAACTCTGGAAACACCATATATTTT.

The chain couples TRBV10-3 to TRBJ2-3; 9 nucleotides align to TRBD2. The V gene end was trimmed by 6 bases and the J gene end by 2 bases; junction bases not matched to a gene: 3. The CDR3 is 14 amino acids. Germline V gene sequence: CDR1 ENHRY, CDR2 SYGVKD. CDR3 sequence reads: CAIRLAGDTDTQYF. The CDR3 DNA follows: TGTGCCATCAGATTAGCGGGGGACACAGATACGCAGTATTTT.